This TCR beta chain was observed in a study of early stage breast cancer tumors. Trimming took off 2 bases at V and 1 base at J, with 10 bases between the two ends. This CDR3 region has 15 residues. CDR1 and CDR2 from the germline V gene are SGHRS and YFSETQ. This clone was seen repeatedly, ten times or more. Here immunoSEQ multiplex PCR was the method, and the copy in TCRdb shows in-frame clones only, minus some. Among about 24,000 clones, roughly 67% were seen once, and the ten largest hold 9.9%. The sequence derives from a person between 55 and 69 years old with breast cancer. The chain has TRBV5-1 and TRBJ1-5; D is ambiguous. Sample: breast tumor tissue. The CDR3 here is CASSLTAGSNQPQHF. The CDR3 bases are TGCGCCAGCAGCTTAACCGCGGGGAGCAATCAGCCCCAGCATTTT.